The 2 T cell receptor beta chains below come from one sample, sequenced in a study of CD8+ T cells in alopecia areata. Reverse transcribed after extraction, RNA yielded cDNA as the sequencing template. Clones were sequenced by immunoSEQ multiplex PCR, and TCRdb holds only the in-frame ones, with some missing. The table lists a few hundred thousand clones, around two fifths of them singletons. The treatment was: oral pan-JAK inhibitor, 5-10 mg twice daily. The source was CD4+ T cells sorted from blood, collected around week 31, from a patient treated with tofacitinib. The source of these receptors is a human donor with alopecia areata.

The chain employs TRBV25-1 and TRBJ2-4; possible D gene TRBD1, 5 bases. The CDR3 sequence is 14 residues long. The V and J ends lost 7 bases and 1 base respectively, with 11 bases between them. Germline V gene lookup returns CDR1 MGHDK and CDR2 SYGVNS. The CDR3 sequence: CASISSGAKNIQYF. In DNA form, the CDR3 reads TGTGCCAGCATCTCATCAGGGGCCAAAAACATTCAGTACTTC.

V gene TRBV6-1 combines with J gene TRBJ2-3; D perhaps matches TRBD2 (5 bases). The germline gives CDR1 MNHNS, CDR2 SASEGT. V lost 6 bases and J 1 base, leaving 14 bases between the germline ends. There are 15 residues in the CDR3. The CDR3 loop reads CASSPGSVRTDTQYF. The CDR3 DNA reads TGTGCCAGCAGCCCGGGTAGCGTCCGCACAGATACGCAGTATTTT.